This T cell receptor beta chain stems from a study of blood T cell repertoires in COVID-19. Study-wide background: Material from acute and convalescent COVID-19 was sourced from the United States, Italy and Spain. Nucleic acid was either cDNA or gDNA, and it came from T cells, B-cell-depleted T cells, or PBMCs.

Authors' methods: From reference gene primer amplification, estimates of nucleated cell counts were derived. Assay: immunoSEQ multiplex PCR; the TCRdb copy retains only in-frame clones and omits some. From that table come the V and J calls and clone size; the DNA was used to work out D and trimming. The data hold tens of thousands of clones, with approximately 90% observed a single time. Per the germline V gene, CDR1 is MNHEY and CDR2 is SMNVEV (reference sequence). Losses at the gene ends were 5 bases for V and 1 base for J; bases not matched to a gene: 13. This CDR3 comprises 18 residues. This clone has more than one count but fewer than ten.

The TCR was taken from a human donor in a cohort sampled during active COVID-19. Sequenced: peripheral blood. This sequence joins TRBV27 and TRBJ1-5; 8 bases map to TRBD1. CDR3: CASSPKRTGFGSNQPQHF. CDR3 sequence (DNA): TGTGCCAGCAGTCCGAAACGGACAGGGTTTGGAAGCAATCAGCCCCAGCATTTT.